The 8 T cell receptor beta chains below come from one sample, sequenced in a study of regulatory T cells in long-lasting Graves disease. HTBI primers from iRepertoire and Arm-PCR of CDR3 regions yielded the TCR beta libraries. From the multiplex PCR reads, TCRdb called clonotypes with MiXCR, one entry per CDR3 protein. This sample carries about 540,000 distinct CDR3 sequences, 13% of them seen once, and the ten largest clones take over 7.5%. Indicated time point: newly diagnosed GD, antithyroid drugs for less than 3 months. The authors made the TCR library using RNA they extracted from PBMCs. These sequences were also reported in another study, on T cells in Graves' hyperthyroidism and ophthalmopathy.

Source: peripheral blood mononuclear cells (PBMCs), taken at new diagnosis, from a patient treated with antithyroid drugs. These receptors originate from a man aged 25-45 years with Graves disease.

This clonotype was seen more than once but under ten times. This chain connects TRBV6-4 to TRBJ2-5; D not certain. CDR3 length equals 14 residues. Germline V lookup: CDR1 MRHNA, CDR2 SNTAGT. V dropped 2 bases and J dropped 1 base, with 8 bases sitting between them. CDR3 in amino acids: CASSDAGLQETQYF. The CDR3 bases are TGTGCCAGCAGTGACGCAGGCCTCCAAGAGACCCAGTACTTC.

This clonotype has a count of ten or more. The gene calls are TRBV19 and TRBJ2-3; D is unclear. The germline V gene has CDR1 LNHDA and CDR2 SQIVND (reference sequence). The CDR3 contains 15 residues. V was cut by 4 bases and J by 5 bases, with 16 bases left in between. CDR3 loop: CASSRVRGQGDTQYF. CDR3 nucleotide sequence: TGTGCCAGTAGTAGGGTTCGTGGGCAAGGAGATACGCAGTATTTT.

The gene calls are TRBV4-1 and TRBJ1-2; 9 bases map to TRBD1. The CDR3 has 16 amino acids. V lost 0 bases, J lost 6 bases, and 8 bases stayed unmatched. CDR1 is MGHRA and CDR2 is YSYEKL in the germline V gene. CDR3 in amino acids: CASSQDEGQGFDGYTF. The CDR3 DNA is TGCGCCAGCAGCCAAGATGAAGGACAGGGGTTCGATGGCTACACCTTC.

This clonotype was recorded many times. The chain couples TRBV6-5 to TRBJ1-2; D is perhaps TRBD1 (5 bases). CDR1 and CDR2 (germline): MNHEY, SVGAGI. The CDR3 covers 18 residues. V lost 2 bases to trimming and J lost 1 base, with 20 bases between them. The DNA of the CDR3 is TGTGCCAGCAGTTACACCACAGGAGGGCATCGGGGTAACTATGGCTACACCTTC. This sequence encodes CASSYTTGGHRGNYGYTF.

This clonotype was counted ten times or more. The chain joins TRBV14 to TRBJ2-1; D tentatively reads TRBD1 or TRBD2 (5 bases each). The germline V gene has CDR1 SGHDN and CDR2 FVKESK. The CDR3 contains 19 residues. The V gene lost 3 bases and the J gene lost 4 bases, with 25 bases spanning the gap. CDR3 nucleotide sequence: TGTGCCAGCAGCCAGATCGGGACCCCGAGAGGGCCTTTTTACAATGAGCAGTTCTTC. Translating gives CASSQIGTPRGPFYNEQFF.

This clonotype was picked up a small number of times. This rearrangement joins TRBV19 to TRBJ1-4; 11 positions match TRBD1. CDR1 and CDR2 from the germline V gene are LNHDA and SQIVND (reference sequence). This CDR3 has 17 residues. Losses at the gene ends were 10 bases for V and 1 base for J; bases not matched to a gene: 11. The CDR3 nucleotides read TGTGCCACGGGGGGACAGGGGGTGTTTGGAACTAATGAAAAACTGTTTTTT. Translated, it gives CATGGQGVFGTNEKLFF.

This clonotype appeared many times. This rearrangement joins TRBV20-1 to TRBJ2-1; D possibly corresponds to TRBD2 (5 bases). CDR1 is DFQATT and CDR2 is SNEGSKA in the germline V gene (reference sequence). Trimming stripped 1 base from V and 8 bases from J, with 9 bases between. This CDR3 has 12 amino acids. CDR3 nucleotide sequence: TGCAGTGCTAGAGCTTTGAGGGATGAGCAGTTCTTC. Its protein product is CSARALRDEQFF.

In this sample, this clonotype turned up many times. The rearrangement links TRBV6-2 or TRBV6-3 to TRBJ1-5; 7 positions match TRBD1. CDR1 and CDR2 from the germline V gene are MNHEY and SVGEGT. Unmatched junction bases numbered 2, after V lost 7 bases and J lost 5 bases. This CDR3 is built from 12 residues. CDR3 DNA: TGTGCCAGCAACCAGGGGGATCAGCCCCAGCATTTT. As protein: CASNQGDQPQHF.